The source of this T cell receptor beta chain is a study of blood T cell repertoires in COVID-19. Study-wide context: Samples came from the United States, Italy and Spain, spanning acute and convalescent COVID-19. PBMCs, B-cell-depleted T cells, or T cells provided the cDNA or gDNA that made up the material.

In the original analysis: Amplified reference gene primers provided the basis for estimating nucleated cell counts. Generated by immunoSEQ multiplex PCR, the TCRdb table keeps only in-frame clones and is missing some. The DNA was the basis for D and trimming; V, J and clone size are from that table. There are about 190,000 clones in the sample; 65% to 85% occur only once, and 3.2% lies in the top ten. Sequencing used PBMCs or T cells enriched from blood (not recorded which). The source of this sequence is a woman in her 30s who had recovered from COVID-19.

The CDR3 DNA reads TGTGCCTGGTCTGGACTAGCGGGCAGCATCGGGGAGCTGTTTTTT. Its translation: CAWSGLAGSIGELFF. V and J are TRBV30 and TRBJ2-2; 11 positions agree with TRBD2. The CDR3 length is 15 residues. Germline lookup yields CDR1 GTSNPN and CDR2 SVGIG (reference sequence). The trim removed 5 bases at V and 7 bases at J, leaving 9 bases unmatched.